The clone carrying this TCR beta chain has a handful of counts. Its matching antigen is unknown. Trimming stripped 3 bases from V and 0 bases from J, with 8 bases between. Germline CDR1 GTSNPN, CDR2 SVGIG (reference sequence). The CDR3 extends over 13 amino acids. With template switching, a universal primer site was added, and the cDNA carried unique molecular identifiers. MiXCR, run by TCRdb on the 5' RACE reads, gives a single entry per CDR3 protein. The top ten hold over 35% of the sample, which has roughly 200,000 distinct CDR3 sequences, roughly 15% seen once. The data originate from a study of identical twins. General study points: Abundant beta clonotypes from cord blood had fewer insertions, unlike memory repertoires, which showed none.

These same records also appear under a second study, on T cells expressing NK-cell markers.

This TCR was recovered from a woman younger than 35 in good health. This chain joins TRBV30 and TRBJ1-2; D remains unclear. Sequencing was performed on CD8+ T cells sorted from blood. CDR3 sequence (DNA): TGTGCCTGGAGCGGGAGATCTAACTATGGCTACACCTTC. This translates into CAWSGRSNYGYTF. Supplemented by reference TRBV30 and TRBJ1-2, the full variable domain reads SQTIHQWPATLVQPVGSPLSLECTVEGTSNPNLYWYRQAAGRGLQLLFYSVGIGQISSEVPQNLSASRPQDRQFILSSKKLLLSDSGFYLCAWSGRSNYGYTFGSGTRLTVV.